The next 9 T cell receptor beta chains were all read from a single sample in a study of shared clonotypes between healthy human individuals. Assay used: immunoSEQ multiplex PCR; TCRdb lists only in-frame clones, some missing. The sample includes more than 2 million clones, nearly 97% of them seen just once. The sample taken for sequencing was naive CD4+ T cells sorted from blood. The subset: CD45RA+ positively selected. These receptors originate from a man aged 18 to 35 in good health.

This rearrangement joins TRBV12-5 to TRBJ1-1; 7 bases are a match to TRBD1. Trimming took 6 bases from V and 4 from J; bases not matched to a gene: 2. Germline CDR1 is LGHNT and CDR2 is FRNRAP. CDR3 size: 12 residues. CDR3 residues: CASGSGGTEAFF. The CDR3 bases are TGTGCTAGTGGCTCAGGGGGCACTGAAGCTTTCTTT.

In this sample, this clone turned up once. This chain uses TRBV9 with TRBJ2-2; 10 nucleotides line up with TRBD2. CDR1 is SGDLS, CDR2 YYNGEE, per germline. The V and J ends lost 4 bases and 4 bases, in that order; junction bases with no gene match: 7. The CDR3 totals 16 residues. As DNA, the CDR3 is TGTGCCAGCAGCCCCTCTAGCGGGAGTTTCACCGGGGAGCTGTTTTTT. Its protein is CASSPSSGSFTGELFF.

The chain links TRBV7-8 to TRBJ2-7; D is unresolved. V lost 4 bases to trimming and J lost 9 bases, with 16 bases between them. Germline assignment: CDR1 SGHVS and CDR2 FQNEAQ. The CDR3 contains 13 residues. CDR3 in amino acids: CASSSSLPVTQYF. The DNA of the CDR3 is TGTGCCAGCAGCTCCAGTCTCCCCGTGACGCAGTACTTC.

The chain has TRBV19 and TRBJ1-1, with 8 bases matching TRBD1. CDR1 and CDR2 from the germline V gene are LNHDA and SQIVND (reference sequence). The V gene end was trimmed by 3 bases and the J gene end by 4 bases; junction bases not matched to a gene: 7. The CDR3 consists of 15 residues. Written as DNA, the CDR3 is TGTGCCAGTAGTATGCTGGGCAGGGGGCCCACTGAAGCTTTCTTT. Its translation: CASSMLGRGPTEAFF.

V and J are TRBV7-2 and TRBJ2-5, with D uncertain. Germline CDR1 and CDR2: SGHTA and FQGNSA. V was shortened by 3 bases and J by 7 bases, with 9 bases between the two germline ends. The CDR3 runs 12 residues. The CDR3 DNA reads TGTGCCAGCAGCTTGGCCAGCGCGACCCAGTACTTC. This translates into CASSLASATQYF.

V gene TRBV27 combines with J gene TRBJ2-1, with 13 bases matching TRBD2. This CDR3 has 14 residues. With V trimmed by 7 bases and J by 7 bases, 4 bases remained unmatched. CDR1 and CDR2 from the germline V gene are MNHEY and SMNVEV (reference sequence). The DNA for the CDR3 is TGTGCCAGCATTAGACTAGCGGGGGGAAATGAGCAGTTCTTC. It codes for CASIRLAGGNEQFF.

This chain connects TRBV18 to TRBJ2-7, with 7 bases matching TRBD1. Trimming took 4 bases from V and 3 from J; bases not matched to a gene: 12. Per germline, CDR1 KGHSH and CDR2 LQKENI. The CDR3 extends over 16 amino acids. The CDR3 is CASSRTAQGDIYEQYF. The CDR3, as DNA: TGTGCCAGCTCACGCACGGCCCAGGGGGATATCTACGAGCAGTACTTC.

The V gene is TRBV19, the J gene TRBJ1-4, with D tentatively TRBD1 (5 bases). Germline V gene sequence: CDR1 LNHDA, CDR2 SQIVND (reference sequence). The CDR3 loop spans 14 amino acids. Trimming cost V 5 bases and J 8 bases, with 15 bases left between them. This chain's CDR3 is CASSWRTIDEKLFF. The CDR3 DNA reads TGTGCCAGTAGTTGGAGGACAATAGACGAAAAACTGTTTTTT. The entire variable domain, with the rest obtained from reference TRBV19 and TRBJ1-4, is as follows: DGGITQSPKYLFRKEGQNVTLSCEQNLNHDAMYWYRQDPGQGLRLIYYSQIVNDFQKGDIAEGYSVSREKKESFPLTVTSAQKNPTAFYLCASSWRTIDEKLFFGSGTQLSVL.

DNA of the CDR3: TGTGCCAGTAGTAAAAGATACGGCGGTAACTATGGCTACACCTTC. Translated, it gives CASSKRYGGNYGYTF. This sequence joins TRBV19 and TRBJ1-2; D unclear. This CDR3 is 15 amino acids long. Germline CDR1 LNHDA, CDR2 SQIVND (reference sequence). Trimming pared 4 bases from V and 1 base from J, leaving 13 bases between.